This is a list of T cell receptor beta chains from one sample in a study of control samples from healthy donors and cancer patients. Method: immunoSEQ multiplex PCR; TCRdb's copy keeps in-frame clones and lacks some. This table has 150,000 or so clones, approximately 93% appearing once. What was sequenced was blood. These receptors were taken from a man between 18 and 35 years old in good health. Each CDR3 is given with its conserved first and last residue. D genes are given only for firm matches. Clone size is stated in some rows and not others, as once, few, many or a class when expanded.

TRBD1	TRBV9	.	TRBJ1-1	CASSEGQGANTEAFF	TGTGCCAGCAGCGAGGGACAGGGGGCGAACACTGAAGCTTTCTTT
.	TRBV6-5	.	TRBJ1-2	CASSPYGGDYGYTF	TGTGCCAGCAGTCCTTATGGAGGCGACTATGGCTACACCTTC
.	TRBV19	once	TRBJ1-5	CASSPRGRGNQPQHF	TGTGCCAGTAGTCCCAGGGGCAGGGGCAATCAGCCCCAGCATTTT
TRBD1	TRBV10-3	.	TRBJ1-6	CAISEYRSGGGSPLHF	TGTGCCATCAGTGAGTACCGGTCAGGGGGCGGATCACCCCTCCACTTT
.	TRBV12-3/TRBV12-4	.	TRBJ1-1	CASGFLVGETAFF	TGTGCCAGCGGGTTCTTGGTAGGTGAGACAGCTTTCTTT
TRBD1	TRBV4-3	.	TRBJ1-5	CASSPRQGRGPQHF	TGCGCCAGCAGCCCCCGACAGGGCCGCGGGCCCCAGCATTTT
.	TRBV12-3/TRBV12-4	.	TRBJ2-2	CASSLGAGELFF	TGTGCCAGCAGCCTAGGGGCCGGGGAGCTGTTTTTT
.	TRBV5-1	.	TRBJ1-1	CASSLGTVNTEAFF	TGCGCCAGCAGCTTGGGGACAGTCAACACTGAAGCTTTCTTT
.	TRBV29-1	.	TRBJ1-3	CSAHSGGNTIYF	TGCAGCGCCCACTCGGGGGGAAACACCATATATTTT
.	TRBV5-1	.	TRBJ1-1	CASSLAGENTEAFF	TGCGCCAGCAGCCTCGCCGGAGAGAACACTGAAGCTTTCTTT
.	TRBV12-3/TRBV12-4	.	TRBJ2-3	CASSPATDTQYF	TGTGCCAGCAGTCCCGCGACAGATACGCAGTATTTT
.	TRBV11-3	.	TRBJ1-1	CASSPGLSNTEAFF	TGTGCCAGCAGCCCCGGACTGTCGAACACTGAAGCTTTCTTT
.	TRBV7-9	.	TRBJ1-2	CASSLARDGYTF	TGTGCCAGCAGCTTAGCGAGGGATGGCTACACCTTC
.	TRBV6-5	.	TRBJ2-7	CASSRGRRDYEQYF	TGTGCCAGCAGCCGGGGACGAAGAGACTACGAGCAGTACTTC
TRBD2	TRBV4-2	.	TRBJ2-7	CASSQRTSGKFYEQYF	TGTGCCAGCAGCCAGAGGACTAGCGGGAAATTCTACGAGCAGTACTTC
TRBD1	TRBV7-6	.	TRBJ2-7	CASSSDRREQYF	TGTGCCAGCAGCTCGGACAGGCGCGAGCAGTACTTC
.	TRBV5-1	.	TRBJ1-2	CASSLGGNGYTF	TGCGCCAGCAGCTTGGGGGGGAATGGCTACACCTTC
.	TRBV19	.	TRBJ1-5	CASRVRQAASGQPQHF	TGTGCCAGCCGCGTTAGACAGGCTGCATCCGGCCAGCCCCAGCATTTT
TRBD1	TRBV7-9	.	TRBJ1-2	CASSPGQGNIYGYTF	TGTGCCAGCAGCCCCGGACAGGGCAATATCTATGGCTACACCTTC
.	TRBV12-3/TRBV12-4	.	TRBJ2-7	CASSWDTLLEQYF	TGTGCCAGCAGTTGGGACACTCTCCTCGAGCAGTACTTC
.	TRBV5-5	once	TRBJ2-1	CASSRTTPSNEQFF	TGTGCCAGCAGCCGAACGACACCCTCCAATGAGCAGTTCTTC
TRBD1	TRBV11-2	.	TRBJ1-1	CASSSHRGRDTEAFF	TGTGCCAGCAGCTCCCACAGGGGGAGGGACACTGAAGCTTTCTTT
TRBD2	TRBV20-1	.	TRBJ2-1	CSASRTGGTPSDEQFF	TGCAGTGCTAGTCGTACGGGAGGAACCCCTTCGGATGAGCAGTTCTTC
TRBD2	TRBV19	.	TRBJ2-1	CASTSGRAEYNEQFF	TGTGCCAGCACTAGCGGGAGGGCAGAGTACAATGAGCAGTTCTTC
.	TRBV7-9	.	TRBJ1-1	CASSFGQLNTEAFF	TGTGCCAGCAGCTTCGGACAATTGAACACTGAAGCTTTCTTT
.	TRBV10-2	.	TRBJ1-1	CASSTGANTEAFF	TGCGCCAGCAGTACTGGGGCGAACACTGAAGCTTTCTTT
.	TRBV11-2	.	TRBJ2-1	CASSYKRTQYNEQFF	TGTGCCAGCAGCTATAAAAGGACACAATACAATGAGCAGTTCTTC
TRBD1	TRBV3-1/TRBV3-2	.	TRBJ1-2	CASSRKSGQGIHTF	TGTGCCAGCAGCCGAAAATCTGGACAGGGGATCCACACCTTC
.	TRBV10-3	.	TRBJ2-7	CAVLGQDIYEQYF	TGTGCCGTGCTGGGGCAGGATATCTACGAGCAGTACTTC
.	TRBV5-4	.	TRBJ1-1	CASSPSGGNTEAFF	TGTGCCAGCAGTCCGTCCGGGGGAAACACTGAAGCTTTCTTT
.	TRBV5-4	.	TRBJ2-7	CASSLLVGYSYEQYF	TGTGCCAGCAGTCTCCTTGTGGGATACTCCTACGAGCAGTACTTC
.	TRBV29-1	once	TRBJ2-1	CSVNLGQLNLVVGQFF	TGCAGCGTTAACCTAGGACAGCTGAACTTGGTGGTTGGGCAGTTCTTC
.	TRBV7-7	.	TRBJ1-1	CASSLQGNTEAFF	TGTGCTAGCAGCTTACAAGGGAACACTGAAGCTTTCTTT
.	TRBV7-2	.	TRBJ2-1	CASSFSDTEQFF	TGTGCCAGCAGCTTTAGTGATACTGAGCAGTTCTTC
.	TRBV5-1	.	TRBJ2-1	CASSLGRQNNEQFF	TGCGCCAGCAGCTTGGGCAGACAGAACAATGAGCAGTTCTTC
.	TRBV27	.	TRBJ2-7	CASSRLGGKVEQYF	TGTGCCAGCAGTCGACTAGGGGGTAAGGTTGAGCAGTACTTC
.	TRBV5-8	once	TRBJ2-1	CASSLVLGATEQFF	TGTGCCAGCAGCTTGGTATTAGGAGCTACTGAGCAGTTCTTC
TRBD2	TRBV10-3	.	TRBJ2-2	CAISVTSGGVLELFF	TGTGCCATCAGTGTGACTAGCGGGGGGGTCTTGGAGCTGTTTTTT
.	TRBV5-6	once	TRBJ1-1	CASTLASGSAFF	TGTGCCAGCACCCTGGCCTCCGGATCGGCTTTCTTT
.	TRBV18	.	TRBJ2-3	CASSPQQSTDTQYF	TGTGCCAGCTCACCTCAGCAGAGCACAGATACGCAGTATTTT